This T cell receptor beta chain originates from a study of blood T cell repertoires in COVID-19. Trimming removed 2 bases from V and 4 bases from J, with 8 bases in between. The CDR3 is 13 residues long. Here immunoSEQ multiplex PCR was the method, and the copy in TCRdb shows in-frame clones only, minus some. The table lists 330,000 or so clones, 88% of them singletons. This clonotype was sampled from a woman aged 25 to 39 who had been exposed to COVID-19. The chain joins TRBV12-3 or TRBV12-4 to TRBJ1-2; no clear D gene. Sequencing was carried out using PBMCs or T cells enriched from blood (not recorded which). In DNA form, the CDR3 reads TGTGCCAGCAGTTTACCCCCGGTCTATGGCTACACCTTC. Its protein product is CASSLPPVYGYTF.